This TCR beta chain is drawn from a study of blood T cell repertoires in COVID-19. Across the whole study: Some COVID-19 samples were acute and others convalescent; all came from the United States, Italy and Spain. PBMCs, B-cell-depleted T cells, or T cells were the source of the cDNA or gDNA that made up the material.

This clone was counted between two and nine times. As processed by the authors: Amplifying reference gene primers gave estimates of nucleated cell counts. Clones were sequenced by immunoSEQ multiplex PCR, and TCRdb holds only the in-frame ones, with some missing. V, J and clone size are those of that table, while D and trimming were read from the DNA. The sample holds over 10,000 clones, around 78% seen once. This CDR3 is built from 16 residues. V lost 4 bases and J 4 bases, leaving 22 bases between the germline ends. Germline V gene lookup returns CDR1 SQVTM and CDR2 ANQGSEA. This sequence was found in a human donor in a cohort sampled during active COVID-19. The chain recombines TRBV29-1 with TRBJ1-1; D unresolved. The sample was peripheral blood. The CDR3 loop reads CSVAARFGGEGTEAFF. The CDR3 nucleotides read TGCAGCGTTGCGGCTCGATTTGGCGGGGAGGGCACTGAAGCTTTCTTT.